This T cell receptor beta chain was documented in a study of cytomegalovirus exposure and HLA in healthy donors. All donors participated as healthy donors of bone marrow. PCR employed 60 Vbeta and 13 Jbeta primers. TCRdb's copy holds only in-frame clones and misses some; the assay was immunoSEQ multiplex PCR. This sample lists tens of thousands of clones; its ten largest clones have about 16%. For this clone: Its antigen is unidentified.

The study, taken as a whole, reports: A prior analysis recorded that most TCR beta V segments were productive about 87% or about 30% of the time. Listed as cytomegalovirus-associated were roughly 180 TCR beta chains. Most TCR sequences were uncommon, yet certain public TCRs appeared in many donors.

Germline values: CDR1 GTSNPN, CDR2 SVGIG (reference sequence). Trimming took 5 bases from V and 6 from J; bases not matched to a gene: 6. The length of the CDR3 is 13 residues. The sample consisted of PBMCs. The TCR comes from a man in his fifties or sixties in good health and CMV-seropositive. The rearrangement uses TRBV30 and TRBJ1-5, with TRBD1 identical over 8 bases. The CDR3 protein is CAWGQGMAQPQHF. As DNA, the CDR3 is TGTGCCTGGGGACAGGGAATGGCTCAGCCCCAGCATTTT.